Listed here is a single T cell receptor (beta chain). Its recognized antigen is unknown. Per-nucleotide qualities are absent, and no much larger clonotype sits a single base away. For repertoire sequencing, TCR beta CDR3 regions were amplified from RNA transcripts. HTBI primers and the Qiagen OneStep RT-PCR kit were used in a first-round RT-PCR, which was followed by a second-round multiplex PCR, size selection and purification. Sequencing of the libraries was carried out on an Illumina HiSeq2000 in paired-end mode with 100 bp reads. As for the authors' bioinformatics: SOAPnuke was used for read processing, and reads with adapters, uncalled bases, a mean Phred below 15, or no exact constant-primer or identifier match were discarded. COPE v1.2.5 was used to merge high-quality paired reads. Each unique nucleotide sequence was defined as a clonotype, and clonotypes were aligned to IMGT TRB V, D and J references with MiTCR v1.1. Only V-J combinations with frequency above 0.0001 were analysed, covering approximately 99% of repertoires. For each V-J combination, a TCR clonal expansion and chaos score was defined as the ratio of F50 clonal expansion to chaos observed in the TCRdist matrix. Welch's t-statistics and random forest were used to reduce features to about 14 V-J combinations, which were fed into a naive Bayes classifier. The similarity between thyroid and blood repertoires was quantified using the Morisita-Horn index. TCRdb took the public reads, trimmed them with fastp at Q25, ran MiXCR for clone calling and kept in-frame beta chains. Every entry covers one CDR3 protein and lists the most common genes and DNA from its rows. These V and J calls rely on TCRdb rather than the paper's analysis. Here the sample has a few hundred thousand distinct CDR3 sequences; roughly 39% occur a single time. The top ten clones comprise over 3.5% of the sample.

The data originate from a study of Graves' ophthalmopathy and Graves' hyperthyroidism (dated by TCRdb to 2016 to 2018). A note on the overall study: Stable hyperthyroidism was defined as no progression to ophthalmopathy within 18 months of follow-up. The study used TCR beta repertoire signatures to distinguish Graves' ophthalmopathy from Graves' hyperthyroidism and to predict progression to ophthalmopathy. In total, 120 to 150 blood samples were TCR-sequenced: 40 to 45 ophthalmopathy, under 80 hyperthyroidism and about 17 hyperthyroidism-to-ophthalmopathy patients. To explore V-J signatures distinguishing ophthalmopathy from hyperthyroidism, a discovery set of under 110 patients (about 41 ophthalmopathy, 55 to 60 stable hyperthyroidism) was enrolled. For independent validation, a separate cohort was made up of about 18 hyperthyroidism patients plus 17 patients who later progressed from hyperthyroidism to ophthalmopathy. In over 5 hyperthyroidism patients, the T-cell repertoire of thyroid tissue was compared with the T-cell repertoire of blood. Once sampling was done, hyperthyroidism patients were given methimazole at a starting dose of 30 mg daily, while ophthalmopathy patients were given high-dose intravenous methylprednisolone.

Broader findings and caveats from the paper: In validation, the model predicted ophthalmopathy progression with less than 71% sensitivity and roughly 78% specificity; eleven to twelve predicted patients were CT-confirmed with GO in a median of approximately 6.5 months. No statistical method was used to predetermine the sample size, and group allocation was not hidden from the investigators. In cross-validation, the 13-signature model distinguished ophthalmopathy from stable hyperthyroidism with approximately 88% sensitivity and just under 84% specificity, and in the test set the corresponding values were roughly 80% and 75%. Among expanded thyroid clonotypes with frequency above 0.001, most also showed up in blood, which suggests that blood repertoires may reflect the thyroid immune response.

Cut back by 2 bases and 5 bases, the V and J ends lie 9 bases apart. Per the germline V gene, SNHLY is the CDR1 and FYNNEI is the CDR2. The CDR3 starts with the cysteine, ends with the phenylalanine, and has 13 residues. The sequence is cut down to CDR3 DNA, 39 bases in frame from base 1. Patients with hyperthyroidism were aged 18 to 65 years, had been newly diagnosed, and had a disease duration of less than 2 months. Patients were excluded if they had other autoimmune diseases, uncontrolled infections, pregnancy or lactation. Diagnosis was based on clinical symptoms, serum thyroxine, TRAb, thyroid ultrasound and orbital computed tomography. Trizol reagent was used to extract the total RNA, and its quality was then checked on an Agilent 2100 Bioanalyzer.

The chain joins TRBV2 to TRBJ2-5, with no reliable assignment of the D segment. The sequence was collected from an adult man with Graves' hyperthyroidism. Sequenced sample: peripheral blood or thyroid tissue (not recorded which). The DNA sequence reads TGTGCCAGCAGTGAAAGGGAACGGGAGACCCAGTACTTC. Translated, this is CASSERERETQYF.